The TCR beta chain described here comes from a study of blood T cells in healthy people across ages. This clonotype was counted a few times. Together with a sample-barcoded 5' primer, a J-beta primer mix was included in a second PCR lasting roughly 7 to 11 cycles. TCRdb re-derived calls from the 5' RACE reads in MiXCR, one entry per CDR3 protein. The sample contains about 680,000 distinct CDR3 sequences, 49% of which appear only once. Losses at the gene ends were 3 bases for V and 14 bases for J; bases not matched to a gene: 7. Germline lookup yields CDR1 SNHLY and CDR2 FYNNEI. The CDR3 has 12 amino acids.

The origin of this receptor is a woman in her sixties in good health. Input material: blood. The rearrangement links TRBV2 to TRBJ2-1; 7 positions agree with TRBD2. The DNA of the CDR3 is TGTGCCAGCAGTGATGACCCCGCGGGGGAGTTCTTC. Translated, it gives CASSDDPAGEFF.